This T cell receptor beta chain was identified in a study of T-cell reconstitution after alpha-beta-depleted transplantation in children. As it was prepared, the TCRbeta library received unique molecular identifiers. In TCRdb, the PCR reads were re-called with MiXCR into one record per CDR3 protein. The data hold a few hundred thousand distinct CDR3 sequences, with 25% to 30% observed a single time. This clonotype was seen a handful of times. This sequence was found in a boy in the first two years of life with Wiskott-Aldrich syndrome, due to receive a stem cell transplant. The source was PBMCs, collected before TCRalphabeta/CD19-depleted stem cell transplant.

The DNA for the CDR3 is TGTGCCAGCATGATCCTTAACAGGATAAGAGAAAAACTGTTTTTT. This encodes CASMILNRIREKLFF. The V call is TRBV2, the J call TRBJ1-4, with D perhaps TRBD1 (5 bases). CDR1 is SNHLY and CDR2 is FYNNEI in the germline V gene. Trimming took 7 bases from V and 8 from J, leaving 20 bases between them. The CDR3 runs to 15 residues.